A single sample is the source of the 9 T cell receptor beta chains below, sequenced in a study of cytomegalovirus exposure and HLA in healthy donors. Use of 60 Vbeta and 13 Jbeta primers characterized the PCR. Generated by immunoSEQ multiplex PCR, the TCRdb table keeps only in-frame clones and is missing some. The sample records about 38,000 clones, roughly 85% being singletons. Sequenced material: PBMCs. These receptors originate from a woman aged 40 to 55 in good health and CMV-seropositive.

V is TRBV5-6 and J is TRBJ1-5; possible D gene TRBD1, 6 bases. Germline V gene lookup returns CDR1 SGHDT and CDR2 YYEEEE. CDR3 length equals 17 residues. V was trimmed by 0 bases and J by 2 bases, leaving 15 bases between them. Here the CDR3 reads CASSLGTGGAGNQPQHF. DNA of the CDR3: TGTGCCAGCAGCTTGGGCACTGGGGGGGCGGGCAATCAGCCCCAGCATTTT.

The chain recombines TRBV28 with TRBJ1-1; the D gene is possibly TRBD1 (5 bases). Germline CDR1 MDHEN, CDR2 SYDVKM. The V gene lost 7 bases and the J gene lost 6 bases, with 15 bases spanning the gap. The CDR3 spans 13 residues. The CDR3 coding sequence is TGTGCCAGCACCCTGGGGGGACTGGCTGAAGCTTTCTTT. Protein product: CASTLGGLAEAFF.

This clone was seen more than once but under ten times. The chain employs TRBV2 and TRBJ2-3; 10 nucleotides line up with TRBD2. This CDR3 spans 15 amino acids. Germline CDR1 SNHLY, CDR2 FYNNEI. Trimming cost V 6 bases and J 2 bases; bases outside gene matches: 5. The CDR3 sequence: CASSEGLATTDTQYF. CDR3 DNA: TGTGCCAGCAGCGAGGGACTAGCGACCACAGATACGCAGTATTTT.

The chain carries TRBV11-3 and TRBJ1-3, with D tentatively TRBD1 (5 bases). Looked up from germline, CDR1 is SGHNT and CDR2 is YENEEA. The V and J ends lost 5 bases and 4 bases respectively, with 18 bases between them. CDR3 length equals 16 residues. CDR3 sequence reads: CASSDPQNDRGNTIYF. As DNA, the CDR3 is TGTGCCAGCAGCGACCCCCAGAACGACAGAGGAAACACCATATATTTT.

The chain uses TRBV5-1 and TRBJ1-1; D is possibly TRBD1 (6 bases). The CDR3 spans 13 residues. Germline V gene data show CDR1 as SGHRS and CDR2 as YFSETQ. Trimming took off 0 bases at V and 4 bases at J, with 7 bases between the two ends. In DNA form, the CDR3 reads TGCGCCAGCAGCTTGGGCAGGGGCACTGAAGCTTTCTTT. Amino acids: CASSLGRGTEAFF.

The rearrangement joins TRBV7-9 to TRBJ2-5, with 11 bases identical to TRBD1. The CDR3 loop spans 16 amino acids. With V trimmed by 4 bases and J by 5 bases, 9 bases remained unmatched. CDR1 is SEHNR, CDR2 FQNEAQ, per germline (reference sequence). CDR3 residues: CASSSTGQGAWETQYF. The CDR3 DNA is TGTGCCAGCAGCTCCACCGGACAGGGGGCTTGGGAGACCCAGTACTTC.

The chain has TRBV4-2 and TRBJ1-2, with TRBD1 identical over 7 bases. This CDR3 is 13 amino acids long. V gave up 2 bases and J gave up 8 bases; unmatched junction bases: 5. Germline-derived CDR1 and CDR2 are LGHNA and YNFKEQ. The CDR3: CASSQSLDRGYTF. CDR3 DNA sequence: TGTGCCAGCAGCCAATCTCTGGACAGGGGCTACACCTTC.

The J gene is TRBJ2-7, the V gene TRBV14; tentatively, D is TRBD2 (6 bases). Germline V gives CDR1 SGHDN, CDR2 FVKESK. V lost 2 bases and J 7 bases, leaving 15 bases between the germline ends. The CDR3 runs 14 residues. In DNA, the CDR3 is TGTGCCAGCAGCCAAACGACGCGGACTATTGAGCAGTACTTC. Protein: CASSQTTRTIEQYF.

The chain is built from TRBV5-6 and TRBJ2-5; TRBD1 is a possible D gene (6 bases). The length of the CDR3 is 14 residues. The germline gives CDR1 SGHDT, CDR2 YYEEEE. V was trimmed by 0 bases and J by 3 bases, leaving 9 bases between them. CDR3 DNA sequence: TGTGCCAGCAGCTTGGGGACAGCCGAAGAGACCCAGTACTTC. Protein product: CASSLGTAEETQYF.